This T cell receptor beta chain is from a study of blood T cell repertoires in COVID-19. CDR1 MNHEY and CDR2 SVGAGI come from the germline V gene. V was pared by 7 bases and J by 3 bases, with 10 bases between. The CDR3 runs to 12 residues. Profiled with immunoSEQ multiplex PCR; TCRdb holds only in-frame clones, not every one. The sample yields approximately 200,000 clones, about 84% seen once. This clonotype originated in a young woman who had recovered from COVID-19. Sequencing used PBMCs or T cells enriched from blood (not recorded which). The V call is TRBV6-5, the J call TRBJ2-7; the D is unclear. Here the CDR3 reads CASTTTNYEQYF. The CDR3 DNA sequence: TGTGCCAGCACCACAACCAACTACGAGCAGTACTTC.